A selection of T cell receptor beta chains follows, all from one sample in a study of cytomegalovirus exposure and HLA in healthy donors. TCRdb keeps only in-frame clones here, not all; method: immunoSEQ multiplex PCR. This table has 85,000 to 100,000 clones, roughly 86% appearing once. Sequenced material: PBMCs. The source is a man aged 25-45 years in good health and CMV-seropositive. Each CDR3 is given with its conserved first and last residue. D genes are given only for firm matches.

V	D	J	CDR3
TRBV11-2	TRBD2	TRBJ2-1	CASSLDPVRLAGYNEQFF
TRBV11-2	NA	TRBJ1-2	CASSLIARRGYGYTF
TRBV9	TRBD2	TRBJ2-2	CASSVGTGGETGELFF
TRBV9	NA	TRBJ1-5	CASSDTASSNQPQHF
TRBV5-1	TRBD1	TRBJ2-1	CASSWTGTYNEQFF
TRBV2	NA	TRBJ2-2	CASNLGRETGELFF
TRBV30	NA	TRBJ1-1	CAWSEDSVVTEAFF
TRBV10-2	TRBD1	TRBJ1-1	CASSEPRQGNVKAFF
TRBV9	TRBD1	TRBJ1-1	CASSVGQGLNTEAFF
TRBV18	TRBD1	TRBJ2-7	CASSQAGGLYEQYF
TRBV5-1	TRBD1	TRBJ2-7	CASSSDRGPQYF
TRBV5-1	NA	TRBJ2-4	CASSEQQGGFAKNIQYF
TRBV5-8	TRBD2	TRBJ2-1	CASSLAGTNYNEQFF
TRBV27	TRBD2	TRBJ2-1	CASSFTMAGVGYEQFF
TRBV28	NA	TRBJ2-4	CASSPWRLAKNIQYF
TRBV28	NA	TRBJ2-3	CASKVGLTDTQYF
TRBV28	NA	TRBJ2-7	CASSLWDREFF
TRBV7-9	NA	TRBJ2-6	CASSNSGANVLTF
TRBV18	NA	TRBJ1-5	CASSPEASNQPQHF
TRBV7-6	TRBD2	TRBJ2-2	CASSQGLTNTGELFF
TRBV2	TRBD2	TRBJ2-5	CASSATLADGETQYF
TRBV19	TRBD2	TRBJ2-1	CASSRLAGGYNEQFF
TRBV5-1	TRBD2	TRBJ2-3	CASSFRTSRTSTDTQYF
TRBV14	TRBD2	TRBJ2-7	CASSLDRAPGLAGAYEQYF
TRBV2	TRBD2	TRBJ2-1	CASRGENEQFF
TRBV7-9	NA	TRBJ2-1	CASSSRDTYNEQFF
TRBV5-3	NA	TRBJ2-3	CARSFSTGRTVDTDTQYF
TRBV18	TRBD2	TRBJ2-4	CASSPREGAKNIQYF
TRBV10-3	NA	TRBJ2-3	CAISNGLGALYSTDTQYF
TRBV30	TRBD2	TRBJ2-2	CAWSRGLAGANTGELFF
TRBV25-1	NA	TRBJ2-7	CASSEVPSSYEQYF
TRBV13	NA	TRBJ2-1	CASSPAAYNEQFF
TRBV27	TRBD2	TRBJ2-1	CASSFRGSSYNEQFF
TRBV5-1	TRBD1	TRBJ1-5	CASSFGTGGQPQHF
TRBV7-6	TRBD2	TRBJ2-3	CASGKGLAGSTDTQYF
TRBV4-2	NA	TRBJ2-3	CASSQDLAGPSTDTQYF
TRBV27	TRBD2	TRBJ2-5	CASSLLAEKETQYF
TRBV5-1	TRBD2	NA	CASSLGVLGLAEYAYEQYF